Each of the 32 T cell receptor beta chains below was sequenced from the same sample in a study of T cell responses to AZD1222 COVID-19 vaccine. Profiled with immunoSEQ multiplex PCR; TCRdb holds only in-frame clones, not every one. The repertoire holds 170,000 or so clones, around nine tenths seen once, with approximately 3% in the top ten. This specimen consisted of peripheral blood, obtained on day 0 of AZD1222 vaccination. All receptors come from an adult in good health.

The DNA for the CDR3 is TGTGCCAGCAGCGGGGCGGCCTACAATGAGCAGTTCTTC. Translated, it gives CASSGAAYNEQFF. This chain joins TRBV2 and TRBJ2-1, with D perhaps being TRBD1 or TRBD2 (5 bases each). Germline loops: CDR1 SNHLY, CDR2 FYNNEI. The ends were cut back, 6 bases at V and 2 bases at J, with 8 bases in the middle. This CDR3 has 13 amino acids.

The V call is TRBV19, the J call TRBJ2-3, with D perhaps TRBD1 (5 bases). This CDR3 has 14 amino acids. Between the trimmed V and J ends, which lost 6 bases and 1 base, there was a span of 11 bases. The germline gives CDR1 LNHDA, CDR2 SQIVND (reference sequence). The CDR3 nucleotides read TGTGCCAGTAGCCTCTTGACAGGCACAGATACGCAGTATTTT. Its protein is CASSLLTGTDTQYF.

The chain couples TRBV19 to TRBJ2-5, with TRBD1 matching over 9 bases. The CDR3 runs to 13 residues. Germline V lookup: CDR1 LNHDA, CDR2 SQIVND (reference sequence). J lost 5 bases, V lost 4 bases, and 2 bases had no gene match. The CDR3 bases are TGTGCCAGTAGTAGGGACAGGGAGGAGACCCAGTACTTC. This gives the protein CASSRDREETQYF.

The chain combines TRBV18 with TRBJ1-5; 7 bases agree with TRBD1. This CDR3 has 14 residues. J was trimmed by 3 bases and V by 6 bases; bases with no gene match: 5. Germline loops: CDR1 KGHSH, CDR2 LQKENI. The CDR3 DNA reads TGTGCCAGCTCGCCTGGGACAGACAATCAGCCCCAGCATTTT. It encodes CASSPGTDNQPQHF.

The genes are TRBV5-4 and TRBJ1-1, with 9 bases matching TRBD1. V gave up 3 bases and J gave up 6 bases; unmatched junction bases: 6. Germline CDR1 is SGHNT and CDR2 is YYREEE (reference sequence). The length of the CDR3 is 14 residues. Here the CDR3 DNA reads TGTGCCAGCAGCTCCCGGACAGGGGAGGCTGAAGCTTTCTTT. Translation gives CASSSRTGEAEAFF.

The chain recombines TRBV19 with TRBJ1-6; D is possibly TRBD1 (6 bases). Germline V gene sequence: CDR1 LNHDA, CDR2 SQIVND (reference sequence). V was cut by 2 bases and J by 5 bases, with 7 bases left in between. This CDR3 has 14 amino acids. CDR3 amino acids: CASSIQGNNSPLHF. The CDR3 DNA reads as TGTGCCAGTAGTATACAGGGGAATAATTCACCCCTCCACTTT.

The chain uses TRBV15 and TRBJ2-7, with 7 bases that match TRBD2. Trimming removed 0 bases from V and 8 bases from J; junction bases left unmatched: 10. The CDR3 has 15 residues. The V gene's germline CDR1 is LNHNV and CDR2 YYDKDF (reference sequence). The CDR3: CATSRDSGRGEQQYF. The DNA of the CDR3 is TGTGCCACCAGCAGAGATTCTGGCCGGGGGGAACAGCAGTACTTC.

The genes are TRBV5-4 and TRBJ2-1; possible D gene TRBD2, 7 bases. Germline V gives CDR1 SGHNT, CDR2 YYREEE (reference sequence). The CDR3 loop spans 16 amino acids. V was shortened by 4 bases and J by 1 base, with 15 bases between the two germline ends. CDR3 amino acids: CASSVGGAGSYNEQFF. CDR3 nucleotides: TGTGCCAGCAGCGTGGGGGGGGCCGGATCCTACAATGAGCAGTTCTTC.

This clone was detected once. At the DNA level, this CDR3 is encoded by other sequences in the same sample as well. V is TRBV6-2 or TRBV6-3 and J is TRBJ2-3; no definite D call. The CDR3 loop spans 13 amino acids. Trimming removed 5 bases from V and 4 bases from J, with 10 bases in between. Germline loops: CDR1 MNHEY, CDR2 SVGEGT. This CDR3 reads CASSRTLADTQYF. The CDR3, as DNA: TGTGCCAGCAGTCGCACTTTAGCAGATACGCAGTATTTT.

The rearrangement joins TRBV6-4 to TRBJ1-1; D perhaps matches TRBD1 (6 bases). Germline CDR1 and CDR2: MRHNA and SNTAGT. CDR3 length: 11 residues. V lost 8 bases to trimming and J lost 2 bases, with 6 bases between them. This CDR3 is CASGGNTEAFF. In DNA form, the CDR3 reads TGTGCCAGCGGGGGCAACACTGAAGCTTTCTTT.

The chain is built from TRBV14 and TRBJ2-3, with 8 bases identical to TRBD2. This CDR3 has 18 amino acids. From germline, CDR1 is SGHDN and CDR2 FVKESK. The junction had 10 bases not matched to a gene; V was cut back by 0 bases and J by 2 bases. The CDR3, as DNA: TGTGCCAGCAGCCAAGATTGGGGTAGCGGGGCCCACACAGATACGCAGTATTTT. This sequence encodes CASSQDWGSGAHTDTQYF. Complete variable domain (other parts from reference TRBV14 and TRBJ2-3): EAGVTQFPSHSVIEKGQTVTLRCDPISGHDNLYWYRRVMGKEIKFLLHFVKESKQDESGMPNNRFLAERTGGTYSTLKVQPAELEDSGVYFCASSQDWGSGAHTDTQYFGPGTRLTVL.

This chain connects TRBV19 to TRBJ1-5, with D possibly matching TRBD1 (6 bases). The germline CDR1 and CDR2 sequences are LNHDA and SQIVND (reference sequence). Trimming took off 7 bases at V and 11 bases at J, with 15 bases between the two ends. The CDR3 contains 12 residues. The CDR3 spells CASTVGAGSQHF. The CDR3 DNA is TGTGCCAGTACCGTGGGGGCAGGGTCCCAGCATTTT. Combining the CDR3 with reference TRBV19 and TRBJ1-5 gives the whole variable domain DGGITQSPKYLFRKEGQNVTLSCEQNLNHDAMYWYRQDPGQGLRLIYYSQIVNDFQKGDIAEGYSVSREKKESFPLTVTSAQKNPTAFYLCASTVGAGSQHFGDGTRLSIL.

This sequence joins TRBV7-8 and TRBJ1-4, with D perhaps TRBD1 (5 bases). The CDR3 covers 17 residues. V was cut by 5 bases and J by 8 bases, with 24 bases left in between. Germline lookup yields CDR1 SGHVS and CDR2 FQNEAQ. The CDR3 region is CASSRLQSARAEEKLFF. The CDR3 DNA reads TGTGCCAGCAGCCGACTTCAATCGGCCAGGGCCGAAGAAAAACTGTTTTTT.

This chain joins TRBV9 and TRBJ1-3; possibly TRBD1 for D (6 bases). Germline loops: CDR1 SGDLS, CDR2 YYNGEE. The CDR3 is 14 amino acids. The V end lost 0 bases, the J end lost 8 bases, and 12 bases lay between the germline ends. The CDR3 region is CASSVEVKGDTIYF. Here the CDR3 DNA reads TGTGCCAGCAGCGTAGAGGTGAAGGGGGACACCATATATTTT.

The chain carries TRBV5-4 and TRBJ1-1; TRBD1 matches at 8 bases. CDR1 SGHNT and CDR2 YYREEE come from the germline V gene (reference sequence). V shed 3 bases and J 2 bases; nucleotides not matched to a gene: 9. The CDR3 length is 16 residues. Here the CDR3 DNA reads TGTGCCAGCAGCTCCAAACGACAGGGGCCCAACACTGAAGCTTTCTTT. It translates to CASSSKRQGPNTEAFF.

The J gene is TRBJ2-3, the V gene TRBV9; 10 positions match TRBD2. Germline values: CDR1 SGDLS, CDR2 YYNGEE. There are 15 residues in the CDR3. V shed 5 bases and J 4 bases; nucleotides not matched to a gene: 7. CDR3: CASSGSGGVADTQYF. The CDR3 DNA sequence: TGTGCCAGCAGTGGGAGCGGGGGGGTGGCAGATACGCAGTATTTT. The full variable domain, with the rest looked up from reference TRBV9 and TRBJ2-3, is DSGVTQTPKHLITATGQRVTLRCSPRSGDLSVYWYQQSLDQGLQFLIQYYNGEERAKGNILERFSAQQFPDLHSELNLSSLELGDSALYFCASSGSGGVADTQYFGPGTRLTVL.

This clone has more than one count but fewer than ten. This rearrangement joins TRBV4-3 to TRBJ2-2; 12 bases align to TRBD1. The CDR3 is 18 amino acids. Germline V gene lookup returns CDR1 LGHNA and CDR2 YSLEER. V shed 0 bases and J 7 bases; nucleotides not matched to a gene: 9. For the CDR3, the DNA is TGCGCCAGCAGCCAAGAAGCGGGACAGGGGGCGCGGGGCGGGGAGCTGTTTTTT. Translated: CASSQEAGQGARGGELFF.

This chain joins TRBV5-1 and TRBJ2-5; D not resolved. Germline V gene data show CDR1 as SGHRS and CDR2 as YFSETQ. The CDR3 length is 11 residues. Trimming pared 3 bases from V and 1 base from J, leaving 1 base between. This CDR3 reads CASSSQETQYF. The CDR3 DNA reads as TGCGCCAGCAGCTCCCAAGAGACCCAGTACTTC.

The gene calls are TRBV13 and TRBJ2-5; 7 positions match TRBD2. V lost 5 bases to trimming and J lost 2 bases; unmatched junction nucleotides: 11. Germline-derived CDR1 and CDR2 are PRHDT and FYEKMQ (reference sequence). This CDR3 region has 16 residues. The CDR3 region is CASSQRGTIAQETQYF. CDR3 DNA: TGTGCCAGCAGCCAGCGCGGGACTATAGCACAAGAGACCCAGTACTTC.

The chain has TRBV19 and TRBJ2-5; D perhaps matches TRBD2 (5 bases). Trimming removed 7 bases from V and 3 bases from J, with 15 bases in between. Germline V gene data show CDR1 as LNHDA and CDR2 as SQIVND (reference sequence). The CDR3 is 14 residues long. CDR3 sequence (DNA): TGTGCCAGTAATACCCCGGGGAGAGAAGAGACCCAGTACTTC. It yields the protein CASNTPGREETQYF.

CDR3 in DNA: TGCGCCAGCAGCCAACTAGCGGGGAGTAACAATGAGCAGTTCTTC. It specifies CASSQLAGSNNEQFF. This sequence joins TRBV4-3 and TRBJ2-1; 9 bases fit TRBD2. Looked up from germline, CDR1 is LGHNA and CDR2 is YSLEER. The trim removed 2 bases at V and 5 bases at J, leaving 4 bases unmatched. The CDR3 runs to 15 residues.

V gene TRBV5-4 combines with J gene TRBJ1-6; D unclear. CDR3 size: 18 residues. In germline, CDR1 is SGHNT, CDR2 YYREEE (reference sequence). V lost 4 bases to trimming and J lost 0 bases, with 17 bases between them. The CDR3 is CASSPYRPLSSYNSPLHF. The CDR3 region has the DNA TGTGCCAGCAGCCCCTACCGGCCCTTGAGCTCCTATAATTCACCCCTCCACTTT.

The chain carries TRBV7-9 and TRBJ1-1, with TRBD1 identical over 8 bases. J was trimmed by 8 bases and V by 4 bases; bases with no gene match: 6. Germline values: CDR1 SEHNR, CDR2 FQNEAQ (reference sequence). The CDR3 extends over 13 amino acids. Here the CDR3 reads CASSYRTGTEAFF. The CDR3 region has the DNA TGTGCCAGCAGCTACAGGACAGGGACCGAAGCTTTCTTT.

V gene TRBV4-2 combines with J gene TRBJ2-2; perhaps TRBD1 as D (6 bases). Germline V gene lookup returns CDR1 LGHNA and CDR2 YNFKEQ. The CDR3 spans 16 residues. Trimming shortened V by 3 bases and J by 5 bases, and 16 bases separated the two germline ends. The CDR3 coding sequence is TGTGCCAGCAGCCAGGAAACAGGGTTACGGACCGGGGAGCTGTTTTTT. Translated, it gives CASSQETGLRTGELFF.

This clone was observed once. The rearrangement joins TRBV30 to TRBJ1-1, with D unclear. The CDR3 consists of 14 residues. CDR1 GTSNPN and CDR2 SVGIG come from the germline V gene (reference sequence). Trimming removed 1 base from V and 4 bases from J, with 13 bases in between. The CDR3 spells CAWSGGNWGTEAFF. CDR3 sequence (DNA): TGTGCCTGGAGTGGAGGTAACTGGGGCACTGAAGCTTTCTTT.

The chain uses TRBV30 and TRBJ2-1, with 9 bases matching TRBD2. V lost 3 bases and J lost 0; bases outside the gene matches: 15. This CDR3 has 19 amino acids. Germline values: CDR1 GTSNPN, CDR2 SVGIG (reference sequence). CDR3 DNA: TGTGCCTGGAGCCCCCCAGGAGCGGGGGGCCTGAGCTCCTACAATGAGCAGTTCTTC. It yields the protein CAWSPPGAGGLSSYNEQFF.

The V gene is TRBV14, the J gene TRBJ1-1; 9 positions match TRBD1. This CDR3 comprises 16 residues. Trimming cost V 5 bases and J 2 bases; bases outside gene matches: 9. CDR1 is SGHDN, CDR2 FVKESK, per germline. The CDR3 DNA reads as TGTGCCAGCAGCTTGGGACAGGGCTGGGGAAACACTGAAGCTTTCTTT. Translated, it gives CASSLGQGWGNTEAFF.

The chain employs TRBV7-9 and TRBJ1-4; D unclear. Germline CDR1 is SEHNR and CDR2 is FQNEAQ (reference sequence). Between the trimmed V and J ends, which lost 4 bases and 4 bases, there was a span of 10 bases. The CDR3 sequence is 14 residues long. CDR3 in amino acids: CASSSGVDNEKLFF. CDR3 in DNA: TGTGCCAGCAGCTCCGGGGTAGATAATGAAAAACTGTTTTTT.

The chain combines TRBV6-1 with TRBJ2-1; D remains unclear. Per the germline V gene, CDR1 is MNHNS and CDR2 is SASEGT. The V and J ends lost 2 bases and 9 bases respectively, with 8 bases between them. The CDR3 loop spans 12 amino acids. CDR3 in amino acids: CASSENLSEQFF. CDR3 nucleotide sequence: TGTGCCAGCAGTGAAAATTTGAGTGAGCAGTTCTTC.

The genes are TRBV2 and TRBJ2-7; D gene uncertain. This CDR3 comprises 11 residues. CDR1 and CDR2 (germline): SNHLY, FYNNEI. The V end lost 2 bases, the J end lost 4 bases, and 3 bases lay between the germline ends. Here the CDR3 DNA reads TGTGCCAGCAGTGAATGGTACGAGCAGTACTTC. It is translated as CASSEWYEQYF.

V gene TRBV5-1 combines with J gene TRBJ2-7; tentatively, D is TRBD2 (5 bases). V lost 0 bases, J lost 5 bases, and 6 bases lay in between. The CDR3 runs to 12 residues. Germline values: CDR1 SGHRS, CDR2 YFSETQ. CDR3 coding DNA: TGCGCCAGCAGCTTGGAGAGGGACGAGCAGTACTTC. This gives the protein CASSLERDEQYF.

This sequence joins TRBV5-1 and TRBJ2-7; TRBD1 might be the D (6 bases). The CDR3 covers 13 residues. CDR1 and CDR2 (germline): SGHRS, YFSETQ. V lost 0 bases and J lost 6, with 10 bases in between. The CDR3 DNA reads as TGCGCCAGCAGCTTGGACAGGGTGGGCGAGCAGTACTTC. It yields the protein CASSLDRVGEQYF.